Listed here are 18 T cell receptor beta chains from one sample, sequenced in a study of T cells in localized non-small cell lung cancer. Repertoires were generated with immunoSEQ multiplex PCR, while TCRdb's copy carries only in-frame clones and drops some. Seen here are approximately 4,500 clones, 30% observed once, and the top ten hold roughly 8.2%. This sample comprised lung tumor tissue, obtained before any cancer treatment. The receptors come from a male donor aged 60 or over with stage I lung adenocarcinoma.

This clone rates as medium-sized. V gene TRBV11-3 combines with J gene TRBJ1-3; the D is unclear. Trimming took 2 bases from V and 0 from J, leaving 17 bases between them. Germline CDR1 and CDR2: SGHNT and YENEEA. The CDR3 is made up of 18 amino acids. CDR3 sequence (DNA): TGTGCCAGCAGCTTATCGCGAGGGAGGGTTAGCTCTGGAAACACCATATATTTT. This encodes CASSLSRGRVSSGNTIYF.

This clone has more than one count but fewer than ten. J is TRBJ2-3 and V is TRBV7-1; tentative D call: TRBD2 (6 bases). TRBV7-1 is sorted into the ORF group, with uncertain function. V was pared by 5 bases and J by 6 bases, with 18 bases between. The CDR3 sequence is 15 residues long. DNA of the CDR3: TGTGCCAGCAGCGATATAGTGGAGGGTTGGGATACGCAGTATTTT. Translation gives CASSDIVEGWDTQYF.

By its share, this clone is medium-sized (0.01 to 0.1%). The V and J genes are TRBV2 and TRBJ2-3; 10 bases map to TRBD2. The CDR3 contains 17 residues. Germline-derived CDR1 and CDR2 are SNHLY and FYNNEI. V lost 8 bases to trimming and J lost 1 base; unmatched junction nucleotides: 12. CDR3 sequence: CASYPLVLAGGTDTQYF. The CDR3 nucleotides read TGTGCCAGCTACCCCCTTGTTCTAGCGGGGGGCACAGATACGCAGTATTTT.

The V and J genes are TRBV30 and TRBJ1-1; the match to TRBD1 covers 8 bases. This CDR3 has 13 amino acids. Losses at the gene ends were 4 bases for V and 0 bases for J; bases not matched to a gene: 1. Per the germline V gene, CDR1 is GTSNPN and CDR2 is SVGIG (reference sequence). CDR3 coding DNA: TGTGCCTGGACAGGGGGCTTGAACACTGAAGCTTTCTTT. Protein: CAWTGGLNTEAFF.

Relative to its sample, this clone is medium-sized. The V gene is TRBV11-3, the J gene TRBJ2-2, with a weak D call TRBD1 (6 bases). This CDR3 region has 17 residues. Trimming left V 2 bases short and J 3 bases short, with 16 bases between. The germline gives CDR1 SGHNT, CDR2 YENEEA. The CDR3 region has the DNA TGTGCCAGCAGCTTATCCCCCTACAGGGACCACACCGGGGAGCTGTTTTTT. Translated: CASSLSPYRDHTGELFF.

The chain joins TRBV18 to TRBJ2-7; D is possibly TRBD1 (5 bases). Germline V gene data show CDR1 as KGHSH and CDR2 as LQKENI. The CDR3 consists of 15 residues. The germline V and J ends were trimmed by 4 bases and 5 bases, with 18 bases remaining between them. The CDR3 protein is CASSQVRVNIHEQYF. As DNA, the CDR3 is TGTGCCAGCTCACAGGTCAGGGTAAATATCCACGAGCAGTACTTC.

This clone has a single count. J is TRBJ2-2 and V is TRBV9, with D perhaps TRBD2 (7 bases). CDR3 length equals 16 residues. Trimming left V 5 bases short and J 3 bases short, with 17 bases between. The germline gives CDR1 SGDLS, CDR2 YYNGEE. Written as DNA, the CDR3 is TGTGCCAGCAGTGAAGCGCGGGGGCTGTACACCGGGGAGCTGTTTTTT. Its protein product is CASSEARGLYTGELFF.

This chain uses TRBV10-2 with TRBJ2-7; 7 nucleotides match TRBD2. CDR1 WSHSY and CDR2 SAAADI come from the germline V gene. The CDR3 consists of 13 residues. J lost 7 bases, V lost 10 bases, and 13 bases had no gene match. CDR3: CATLLAGLGEQYF. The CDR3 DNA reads TGCGCCACCTTGTTAGCGGGCCTCGGTGAGCAGTACTTC.

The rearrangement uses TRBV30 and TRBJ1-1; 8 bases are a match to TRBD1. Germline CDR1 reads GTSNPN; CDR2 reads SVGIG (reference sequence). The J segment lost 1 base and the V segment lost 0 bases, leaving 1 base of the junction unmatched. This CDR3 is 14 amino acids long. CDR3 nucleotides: TGTGCCTGGAGTGTTGGGACAGGGAACACTGAAGCTTTCTTT. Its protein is CAWSVGTGNTEAFF.

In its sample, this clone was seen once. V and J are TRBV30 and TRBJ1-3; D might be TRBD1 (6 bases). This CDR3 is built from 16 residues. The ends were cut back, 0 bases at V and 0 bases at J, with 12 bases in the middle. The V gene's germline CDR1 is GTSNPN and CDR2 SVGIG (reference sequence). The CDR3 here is CAWSVGGAFSGNTIYF. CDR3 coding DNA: TGTGCCTGGAGTGTAGGGGGGGCTTTCTCTGGAAACACCATATATTTT.

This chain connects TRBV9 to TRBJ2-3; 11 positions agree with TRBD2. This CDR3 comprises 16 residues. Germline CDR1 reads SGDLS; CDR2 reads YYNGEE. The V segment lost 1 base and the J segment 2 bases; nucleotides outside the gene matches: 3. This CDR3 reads CASSVLAGGPTDTQYF. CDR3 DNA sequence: TGTGCCAGCAGCGTACTAGCGGGGGGCCCCACAGATACGCAGTATTTT.

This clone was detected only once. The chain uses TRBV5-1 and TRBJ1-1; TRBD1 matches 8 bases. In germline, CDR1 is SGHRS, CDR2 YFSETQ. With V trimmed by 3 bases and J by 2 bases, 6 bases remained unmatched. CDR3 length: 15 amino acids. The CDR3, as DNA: TGCGCCAGCAGCTCCGCCGGGACAGGTAACACTGAAGCTTTCTTT. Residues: CASSSAGTGNTEAFF.

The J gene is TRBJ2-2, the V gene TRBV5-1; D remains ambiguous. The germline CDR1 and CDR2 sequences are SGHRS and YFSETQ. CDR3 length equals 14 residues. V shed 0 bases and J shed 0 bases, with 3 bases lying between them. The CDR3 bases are TGCGCCAGCAGCTTGGCCGCGAACACCGGGGAGCTGTTTTTT. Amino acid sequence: CASSLAANTGELFF.

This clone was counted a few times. This CDR3 is CASGRGVGEKLFF. Written as DNA, the CDR3 is TGTGCCAGCGGGAGGGGAGTAGGTGAAAAACTGTTTTTT. The chain recombines TRBV6-8 with TRBJ1-4; perhaps TRBD1 as D (5 bases). Deletions cut 8 bases from V and 7 bases from J, with 14 bases between. The CDR3 spans 13 residues. In germline, CDR1 is MNHGY, CDR2 SAAAGT.

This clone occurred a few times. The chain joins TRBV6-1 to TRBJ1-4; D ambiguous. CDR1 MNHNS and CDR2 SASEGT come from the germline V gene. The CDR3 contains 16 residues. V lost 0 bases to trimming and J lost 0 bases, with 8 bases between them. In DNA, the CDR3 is TGTGCCAGCAGTGAAGCTGGACGGACAACTAATGAAAAACTGTTTTTT. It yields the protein CASSEAGRTTNEKLFF.

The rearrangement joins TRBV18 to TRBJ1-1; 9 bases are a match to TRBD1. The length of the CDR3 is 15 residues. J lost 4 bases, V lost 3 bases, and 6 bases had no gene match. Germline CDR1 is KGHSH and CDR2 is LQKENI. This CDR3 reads CASSPLDRGGTEAFF. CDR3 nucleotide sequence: TGTGCCAGCTCACCGCTGGACAGGGGAGGCACTGAAGCTTTCTTT. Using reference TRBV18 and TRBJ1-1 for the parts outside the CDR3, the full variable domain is NAGVMQNPRHLVRRRGQEARLRCSPMKGHSHVYWYRQLPEEGLKFMVYLQKENIIDESGMPKERFSAEFPKEGPSILRIQQVVRGDSAAYFCASSPLDRGGTEAFFGQGTRLTVV.

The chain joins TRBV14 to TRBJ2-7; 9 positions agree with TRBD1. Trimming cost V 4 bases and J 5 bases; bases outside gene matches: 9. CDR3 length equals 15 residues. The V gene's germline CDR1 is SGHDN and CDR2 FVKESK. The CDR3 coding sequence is TGTGCCAGCAGCCTCGGGACAGGGACATCCCACGAGCAGTACTTC. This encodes CASSLGTGTSHEQYF.

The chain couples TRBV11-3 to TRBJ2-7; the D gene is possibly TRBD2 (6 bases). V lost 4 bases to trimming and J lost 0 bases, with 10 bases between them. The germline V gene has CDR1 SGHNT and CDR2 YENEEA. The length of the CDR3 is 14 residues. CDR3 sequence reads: CASSSGGFSYEQYF. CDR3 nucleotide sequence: TGTGCCAGCAGCTCCGGGGGATTCTCCTACGAGCAGTACTTC.